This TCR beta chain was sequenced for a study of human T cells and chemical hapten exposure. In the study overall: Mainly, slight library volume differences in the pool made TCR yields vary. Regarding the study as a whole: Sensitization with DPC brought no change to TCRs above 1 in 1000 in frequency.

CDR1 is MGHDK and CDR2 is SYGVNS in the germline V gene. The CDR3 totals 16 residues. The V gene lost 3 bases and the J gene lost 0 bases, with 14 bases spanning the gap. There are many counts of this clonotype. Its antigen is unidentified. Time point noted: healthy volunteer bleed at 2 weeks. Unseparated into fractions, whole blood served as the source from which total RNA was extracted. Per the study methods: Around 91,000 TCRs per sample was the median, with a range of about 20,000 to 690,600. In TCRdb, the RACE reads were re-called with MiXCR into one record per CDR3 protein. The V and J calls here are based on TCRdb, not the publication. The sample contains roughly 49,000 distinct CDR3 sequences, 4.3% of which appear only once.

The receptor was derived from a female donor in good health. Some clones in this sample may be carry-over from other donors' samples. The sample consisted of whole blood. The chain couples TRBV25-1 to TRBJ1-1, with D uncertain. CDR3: CASSESDILMNTEAFF. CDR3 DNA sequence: TGTGCCAGCAGTGAGTCCGACATCCTGATGAACACTGAAGCTTTCTTT.